What follows is one T cell receptor beta chain and its context. Its antigen is not known. Clones were sequenced by immunoSEQ multiplex PCR, and TCRdb holds only the in-frame ones, with some missing. This sample yields about 140,000 clones, of which about 94% are seen a single time; 4% belongs to the top ten. This entry is derived from a study of T cell responses to AZD1222 COVID-19 vaccine. Findings of the study overall: Increased Spike-specific TCR breadth and depth were observed after two AZD1222 doses. The number of AZD1222 recipients seropositive at baseline was only five or six. The donor group comprised mostly white British people and more females; the analysis possibly underestimated clonal diversity. CD4 TCRs covered the whole spike, strongest at regions 160-218 and 743-854.

Sequencing used peripheral blood, obtained 28 days after the second AZD1222 dose. The receptor comes from an adult who received the AZD1222 COVID-19 vaccine.

This CDR3 is CASSHLPGAVPGELFF. In DNA, the CDR3 is TGTGCCAGCAGCCACCTCCCAGGGGCGGTTCCCGGGGAGCTGTTTTTT. The J gene is TRBJ2-2, the V gene TRBV4-2, with a weak D call TRBD1 (6 bases). This CDR3 has 16 amino acids. Germline CDR1 is LGHNA and CDR2 is YNFKEQ. The V gene lost 3 bases and the J gene lost 6 bases, with 17 bases spanning the gap.